Listed below are T cell receptor beta chains from one sample, sequenced in a study of radiotherapy plus CTLA-4 blockade in lung cancer. Using immunoSEQ multiplex PCR, the repertoire was profiled, and TCRdb retains in-frame clones only, with some absent. The sample includes about 54,000 clones, approximately 79% of them seen just once. Sequencing was performed on peripheral blood, taken from a patient treated with radiotherapy plus ipilimumab. The receptors stem from a human donor with non-small cell lung cancer who had a partial response to radiotherapy plus ipilimumab. Each CDR3 is given with its conserved first and last residue. D genes are given only for firm matches. Clone sizes are given selectively: once, few, many, or a class where the clone is expanded.

>.|TRBJ2-6|.|TRBV9
TGTGCCAGCAGCTATGCGGGGGCCAACGTCCTGACTTTC
CASSYAGANVLTF
>few|TRBJ2-1|TRBD2|TRBV6-1
TGTGCCAGCAGTGAAATACTAGCGGGGGGGAACAGCCGTGAGCAGTTCTTC
CASSEILAGGNSREQFF
>.|TRBJ2-3|TRBD1|TRBV9
TGTGCCAGCAGCGTCGGGACAGGGTCAGATACGCAGTATTTT
CASSVGTGSDTQYF
>.|TRBJ2-7|.|TRBV12-5
TGTGCTAGTTTAGAATCGGCGGGAGAGCAGTACTTC
CASLESAGEQYF
>.|TRBJ2-1|TRBD2|TRBV7-6
TGTGCCAGCAGCTTAGGGGGACTAGCGGGGGACAATGAGCAGTTCTTC
CASSLGGLAGDNEQFF
>.|TRBJ2-2|TRBD1|TRBV6-1
TGTGCCAGCAGTGAACCGGGACAGGGGGCTTTCACCGGGGAGCTGTTTTTT
CASSEPGQGAFTGELFF
>.|TRBJ2-2|.|TRBV5-4
TGTGCCAGCAGCTTGGTCGGGGGTCTTAACACCGGGGAGCTGTTTTTT
CASSLVGGLNTGELFF
>once|TRBJ2-4|TRBD1|TRBV7-2
TGTGCCAGCAGCAGGGATCGACAGGGGGCGAGGTACTTC
CASSRDRQGARYF
>.|TRBJ2-7|TRBD1|TRBV30
TGTGCCTGGAGTACAAGAACCGGGACAGGGGCTCTCGAGCAGTACTTC
CAWSTRTGTGALEQYF
>.|TRBJ2-5|TRBD2|TRBV4-1
TGCGCCAGCAGCCAAGGGACTAGTCCGGGGCAAGAGACCCAGTACTTC
CASSQGTSPGQETQYF
>.|TRBJ1-4|.|TRBV7-6
TGTGCCAGCAGCTTATCACACCTTAATGAAAAACTGTTTTTT
CASSLSHLNEKLFF
>.|TRBJ2-7|.|TRBV6-1
TGTGCCAGCAGTGAATCAGGGGCCCACGAGCAGTACTTC
CASSESGAHEQYF
>few|TRBJ2-3|TRBD2|TRBV7-3
TGTGCCAGCAGCCCCCGGGGGGGCGGGGGCCGCACAGATACGCAGTATTTT
CASSPRGGGGRTDTQYF
>.|TRBJ1-5|TRBD1|TRBV18
TGTGCCAGCTCACCAAAGGACAGGGGGAGCGGGCAGCCCCAGCATTTT
CASSPKDRGSGQPQHF
>.|TRBJ2-5|.|TRBV19
TGTGCCAGTAGTATGAGGGACCAGGGGTCCCAGTACTTC
CASSMRDQGSQYF
>.|TRBJ2-7|TRBD1|TRBV6-1
TGTGCCAGCAGAAGACAGGGGGGAGCGGAGCGCGAGCAGTACTTC
CASRRQGGAEREQYF
>.|TRBJ1-4|TRBD1|TRBV6-5
TGTGCCAGCAGTTACTCGGCAGGACAGGCGCCTGAAAAACTGTTTTTT
CASSYSAGQAPEKLFF
>.|TRBJ1-1|TRBD1|TRBV29-1
TGCAGCGCCGAAACAGGGGGGTACGCTGAAGCTTTCTTT
CSAETGGYAEAFF
>.|TRBJ2-6|.|TRBV27
TGTGCCAGCACCCAAACCATCAGGGGTTCAGGGGCCAACGTCCTGACTTTC
CASTQTIRGSGANVLTF
>.|TRBJ1-2|.|TRBV5-8
TGTGCCATTAAATCGCCGTCGGGGGAATACGGCTACACCTTC
CAIKSPSGEYGYTF
>.|TRBJ2-1|TRBD1|TRBV4-1
TGCGCCAGCAGCCAAGGTCCAGGGGGCTCCTACAATGAGCAGTTCTTC
CASSQGPGGSYNEQFF
>.|TRBJ2-3|TRBD2|TRBV6-6
TGTGCCAGCATCCTGGGCCCCGCGGGGGGCACAGATACGCAGTATTTT
CASILGPAGGTDTQYF
>.|TRBJ1-3|TRBD1|TRBV19
TGTGCCAGTCGGACAGGCCCGGGGGAAAACACCATATATTTT
CASRTGPGENTIYF
>.|TRBJ2-1|.|TRBV5-1
TGCGCCAGCAGGACGGGGATCTCCTACAATGAGCAGTTCTTC
CASRTGISYNEQFF
>.|TRBJ2-3|.|TRBV21-1
TGTGCCAGCAGCAAAACCCTAGCGGGGGAGGAGGATACGCAGTATTTT
CASSKTLAGEEDTQYF
>.|TRBJ2-7|TRBD2|TRBV5-8
TGTGCCAGCAGCTTGCATCCCGGACTAGCGTACGAGCAGTACTTC
CASSLHPGLAYEQYF
>few|TRBJ2-7|.|TRBV28
TGTGCCAGCAGCTCTCCTATTGAGGGAGAGCAGTACTTC
CASSSPIEGEQYF
>.|TRBJ2-7|TRBD1|TRBV4-2
TGTGCCAGCAGCCAAGTCGGGACAGAATACGAGCAGTACTTC
CASSQVGTEYEQYF
>.|TRBJ1-2|.|TRBV9
TGTGCCAGCAGCGTAGTGGCAGGGGTTGCGGGCTACACCTTC
CASSVVAGVAGYTF
>.|TRBJ2-7|TRBD1|TRBV9
TGTGCCAGCAGCCCCCGGGACAGCTACGAGCAGTACTTC
CASSPRDSYEQYF
>few|TRBJ1-2|TRBD1|TRBV9
TGTGCCAGCAGCGTAGTGGGACAGGGATCCTATGGCTACACCTTC
CASSVVGQGSYGYTF
>few|TRBJ2-1|.|TRBV5-6
TGTGCCAGCAGCTTGATGAGCTTGAATGAGCAGTTCTTC
CASSLMSLNEQFF
>.|TRBJ1-5|.|TRBV5-5
TGTGCCAGCAGCGAGGTATGGGGGCTCCAAAGGCCCCAGCATTTT
CASSEVWGLQRPQHF
>few|TRBJ2-1|TRBD2|TRBV10-2
TGCGCCAGCAGTGAGCACCTAGCGGGGCTCAGTCGGAATGAGCAGTTCTTC
CASSEHLAGLSRNEQFF
>.|TRBJ2-3|TRBD1|TRBV5-4
TGTGCCAGCAGCGGTACCGGGACAGGGGCTAGCACAGATACGCAGTATTTT
CASSGTGTGASTDTQYF
>.|TRBJ2-3|.|TRBV5-4
TGTGCCAGCAGCTGGGGGGACCGCACAGATACGCAGTATTTT
CASSWGDRTDTQYF
>.|TRBJ1-1|.|TRBV7-9
TGTGCCAGCAGTGAGCCCGGGGAGGGAGTGAACACTGAAGCTTTCTTT
CASSEPGEGVNTEAFF